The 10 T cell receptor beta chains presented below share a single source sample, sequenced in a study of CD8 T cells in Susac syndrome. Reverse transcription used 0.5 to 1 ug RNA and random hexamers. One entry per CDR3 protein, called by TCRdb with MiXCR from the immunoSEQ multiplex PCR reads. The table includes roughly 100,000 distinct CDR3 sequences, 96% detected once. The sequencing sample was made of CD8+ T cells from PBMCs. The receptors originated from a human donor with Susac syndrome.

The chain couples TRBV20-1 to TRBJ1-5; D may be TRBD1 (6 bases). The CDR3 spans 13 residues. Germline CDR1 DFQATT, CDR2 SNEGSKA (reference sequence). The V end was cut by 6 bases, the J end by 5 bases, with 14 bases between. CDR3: CSAEKGGDQPQHF. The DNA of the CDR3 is TGCAGTGCAGAGAAGGGGGGGGATCAGCCCCAGCATTTT.

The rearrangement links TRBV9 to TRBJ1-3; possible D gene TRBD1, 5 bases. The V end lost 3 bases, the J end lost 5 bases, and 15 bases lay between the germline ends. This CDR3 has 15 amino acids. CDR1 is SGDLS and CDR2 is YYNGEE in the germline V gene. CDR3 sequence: CASSGTRSQRNTIYF. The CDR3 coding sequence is TGTGCCAGCAGCGGGACACGCTCTCAGAGAAACACCATATATTTT.

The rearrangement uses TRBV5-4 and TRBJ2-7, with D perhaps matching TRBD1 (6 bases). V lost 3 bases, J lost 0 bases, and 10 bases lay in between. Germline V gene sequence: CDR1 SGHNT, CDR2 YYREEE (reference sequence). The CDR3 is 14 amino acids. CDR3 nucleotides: TGTGCCAGCAGCTCGTACAGGGACTCCTACGAGCAGTACTTC. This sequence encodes CASSSYRDSYEQYF.

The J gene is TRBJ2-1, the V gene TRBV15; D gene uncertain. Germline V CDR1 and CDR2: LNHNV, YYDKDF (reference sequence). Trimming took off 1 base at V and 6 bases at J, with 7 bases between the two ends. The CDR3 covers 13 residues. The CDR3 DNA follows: TGTGCCACCAGCAGAGCCTCTCCCAATGAGCAGTTCTTC. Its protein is CATSRASPNEQFF.

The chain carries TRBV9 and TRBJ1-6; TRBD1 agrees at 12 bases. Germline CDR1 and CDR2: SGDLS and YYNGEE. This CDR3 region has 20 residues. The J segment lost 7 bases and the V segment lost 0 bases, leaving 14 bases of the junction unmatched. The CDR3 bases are TGTGCCAGCAGCGTAGTTATCCGGGACAGGGGGCGATTTTTCAATTCACCCCTCCACTTT. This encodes CASSVVIRDRGRFFNSPLHF.

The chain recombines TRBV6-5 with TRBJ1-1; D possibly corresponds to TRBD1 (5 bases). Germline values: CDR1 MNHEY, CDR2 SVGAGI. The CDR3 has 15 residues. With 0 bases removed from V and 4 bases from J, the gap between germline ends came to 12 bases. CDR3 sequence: CASSYSFSGGTEAFF. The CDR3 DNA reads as TGTGCCAGCAGTTACTCATTCTCCGGGGGCACTGAAGCTTTCTTT.

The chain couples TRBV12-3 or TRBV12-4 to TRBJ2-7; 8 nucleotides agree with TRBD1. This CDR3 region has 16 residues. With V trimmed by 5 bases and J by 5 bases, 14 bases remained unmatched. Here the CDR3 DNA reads TGTGCCAGCAGTCCCCTTTCTTCCGGGACAGGAAACGAGCAGTACTTC. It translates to CASSPLSSGTGNEQYF.

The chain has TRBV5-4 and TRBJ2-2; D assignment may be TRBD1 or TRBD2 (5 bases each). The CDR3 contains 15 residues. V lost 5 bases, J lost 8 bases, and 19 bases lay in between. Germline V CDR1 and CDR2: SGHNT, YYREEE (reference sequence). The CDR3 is CASRRAGTEFGELFF. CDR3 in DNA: TGTGCCAGCAGACGTGCCGGGACCGAATTTGGGGAGCTGTTTTTT.

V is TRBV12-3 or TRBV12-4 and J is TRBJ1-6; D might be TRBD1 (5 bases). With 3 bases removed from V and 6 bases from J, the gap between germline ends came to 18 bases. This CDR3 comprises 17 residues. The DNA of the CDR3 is TGTGCCAGCAGTTTGCTGGGGCCAGTACGTGGTAATTCACCCCTCCACTTT. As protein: CASSLLGPVRGNSPLHF.

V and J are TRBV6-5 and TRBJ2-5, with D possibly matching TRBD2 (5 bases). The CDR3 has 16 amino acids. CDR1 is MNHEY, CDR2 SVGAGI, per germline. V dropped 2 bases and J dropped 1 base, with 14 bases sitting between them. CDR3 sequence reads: CASSYEPMAGQETQYF. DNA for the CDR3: TGTGCCAGCAGTTACGAACCCATGGCGGGCCAAGAGACCCAGTACTTC.